The sequence of this T cell receptor beta chain was determined in a study of blood T cell repertoires in COVID-19 (dated by TCRdb to 2020 to 2021). Study-wide context: Collaborator samples came from the United States, Italy and Spain and covered acute and convalescent phases of COVID-19. Where HLA class I and class II types were available, the types were taken from metadata supplied by the sample provider, not from assay-based typing. Sample metadata almost always included a de-identified subject ID, COVID-19 status, age in years and sex. The repertoires were released in a freely available public database meant as a resource for research on the immune response to SARS-CoV-2. The dataset comprised deeply sampled blood TCRbeta repertoires from subjects exposed to, actively infected with, or recovered from COVID-19. The prospective study material was composed of cDNA or gDNA derived from T cells, B-cell-depleted T cells, or PBMCs. The samples were drawn from the first 160 participants of the ongoing ImmuneRACE study and from some 1,300 subjects provided by 6 global collaborators.

The research as a whole found: The quantity of clinical and demographic metadata differed by source and by participant and was supplied without curation.

TCRbeta CDR3 regions were amplified from genomic DNA by means of the immunoSEQ Assay, a bias-controlled multiplex PCR. Per the authors' processing: The number of nucleated cells in each sample was estimated by amplification of reference gene primers within the assay. Sequence reads were collapsed and filtered to measure the absolute abundance of every unique TCRbeta CDR3 rearrangement. For each sample, productive Simpson clonality was calculated by taking the square root of Simpson's diversity index across productive rearrangements. The immuneACCESS repertoire file appears here via TCRdb, limited to in-frame rearrangements. These files lack a portion of the clones; in checked studies, under half of the deficit traces to unresolved V genes, and the cause of the others is not known. V, J and clone size reflect that table, while D and trimming were determined from the DNA. The sample table lists 95,000 to 150,000 clones, approximately 85% of them with a count of one. The biggest ten clones account for 9.5% to 13% of the sample.

Collaborating institutions collected whole blood in K2EDTA tubes following their own protocols. For TCRbeta analysis, collaborator samples were shipped as frozen whole blood, as isolated PBMCs, or as DNA extracted from either sample type. About this clone itself: Its binding antigen is unknown. Per-base qualities were not stored, and no clone one base away is much larger.

This sequence was found in a man older than 75 with acute or convalescent COVID-19. The sequenced sample was peripheral blood.

The CDR3 protein is CASRRQGHDYEQYF. The DNA sequence is given as TGTGCCAGCAGGCGACAGGGCCACGACTACGAGCAGTACTTC. The V and J segments used are TRBV6-5 and TRBJ2-7, and TRBD1 aligns with 7 junction nucleotides. CDR1 and CDR2 were assigned from the germline V gene as MNHEY and SVGAGI. The CDR3, cysteine through phenylalanine, is 14 amino acids long. Left in the record is the CDR3 DNA by itself, 42 bases read in frame from the first base. The V end gives up 6 bases and the J end 3 bases, leaving 8 bases in the junction not matched to a gene.